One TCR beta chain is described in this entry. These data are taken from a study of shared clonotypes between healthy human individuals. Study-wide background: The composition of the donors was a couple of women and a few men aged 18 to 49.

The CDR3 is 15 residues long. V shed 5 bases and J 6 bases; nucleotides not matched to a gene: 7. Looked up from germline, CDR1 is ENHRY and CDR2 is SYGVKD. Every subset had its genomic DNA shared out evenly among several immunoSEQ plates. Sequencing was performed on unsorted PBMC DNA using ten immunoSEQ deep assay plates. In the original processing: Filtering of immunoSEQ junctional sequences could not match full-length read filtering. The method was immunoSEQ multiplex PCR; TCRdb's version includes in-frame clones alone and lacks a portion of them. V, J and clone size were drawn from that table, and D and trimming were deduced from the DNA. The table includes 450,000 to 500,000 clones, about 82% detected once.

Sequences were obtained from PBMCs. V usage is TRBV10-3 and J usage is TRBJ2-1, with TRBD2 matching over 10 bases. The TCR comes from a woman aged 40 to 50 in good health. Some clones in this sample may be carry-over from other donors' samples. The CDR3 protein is CAISSLAGVGNEQFF. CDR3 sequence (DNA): TGTGCCATCAGTTCCCTAGCGGGAGTCGGCAATGAGCAGTTCTTC.